This section outlines one T cell receptor (beta chain) sequence together with its context. This record belongs to a study of shared clonotypes between healthy human individuals. About the research overall: Three plates each covered CD4 naive and memory; CD8 naive two, CD8 memory one.

Splitting of CD4+ cells produced CD45RA+ naive and CD45RA-negative memory subsets. Original methodology: ImmunoSEQ output held junction-only sequences without quality scores, so filtering differed. Produced via immunoSEQ multiplex PCR; TCRdb's table is partial and in-frame only. The V and J calls and clone size come from that table; D and trimming were worked out from the DNA. The profile shows about 1.5 million clones, approximately 98% of them singletons. Germline V lookup: CDR1 SGHTA, CDR2 FQGTGA. This CDR3 spans 13 amino acids. V shed 3 bases and J shed 4 bases, with 9 bases lying between them. Sequenced: naive CD4+ T cells sorted from blood. Stated subset: CD45RA+ positively selected. The receptor comes from a man aged 30 to 39 in good health. The rearrangement uses TRBV7-3 and TRBJ2-5; D remains ambiguous. CDR3 DNA sequence: TGTGCCAGCAGCTTGGACCCGTTAGAGACCCAGTACTTC. Protein sequence: CASSLDPLETQYF.